This TCR beta chain was observed in a study of regulatory T cells in long-lasting Graves disease. Study findings and constraints: Persistent disease favored TRBV28, TRBJ1-2 and TRBJ2-5. The sample size was small, and this may have reduced accuracy. New patients shared approximately 930 public clonotypes, fewer than the approximately 2,700 shared by persistent patients.

Relying on iRepertoire HTBI primers and Arm-PCR of CDR3 regions, the team built TCR beta libraries. Each CDR3 protein is one row after TCRdb ran MiXCR on the multiplex PCR reads. The sample carries under 350,000 distinct CDR3 sequences, 20% to 25% recorded once. Germline lookup yields CDR1 SGHTA and CDR2 FQGNSA. With 0 bases removed from V and 6 bases from J, the gap between germline ends came to 14 bases. The CDR3 is 16 residues long. This clonotype was recorded at least ten times. Its antigen is currently unknown. Time point noted: persistent/refractory GD, antithyroid drugs over 5 years with positive TRAb. RNA isolated from PBMCs was used to make the TCR library.

This receptor was taken from a female donor with Graves disease. This chain uses TRBV7-2 with TRBJ2-2; D is undetermined. The sequenced sample was peripheral blood mononuclear cells (PBMCs), obtained when the disease was refractory, from a patient treated with antithyroid drugs. This CDR3 is CASSLALAPTPGELFF. In DNA, the CDR3 is TGTGCCAGCAGCTTAGCGCTGGCCCCTACTCCCGGGGAGCTGTTTTTT.